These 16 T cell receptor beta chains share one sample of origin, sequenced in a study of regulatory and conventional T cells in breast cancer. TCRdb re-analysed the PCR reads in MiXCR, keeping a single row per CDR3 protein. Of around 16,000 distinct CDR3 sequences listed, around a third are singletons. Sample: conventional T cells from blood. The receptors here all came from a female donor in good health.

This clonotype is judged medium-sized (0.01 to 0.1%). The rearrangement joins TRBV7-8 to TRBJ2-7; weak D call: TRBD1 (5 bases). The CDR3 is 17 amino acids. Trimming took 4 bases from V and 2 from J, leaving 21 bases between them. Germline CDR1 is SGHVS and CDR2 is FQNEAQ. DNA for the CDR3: TGTGCCAGCAGCTCCCCCAGGCTAGGGGCGCTAACCTACGAGCAGTACTTC. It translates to CASSSPRLGALTYEQYF.

The CDR3 bases are TGTGCCAGCAGCCGAAGTCCGAGCACAGATACGCAGTATTTT. Translation gives CASSRSPSTDTQYF. V is TRBV5-6 and J is TRBJ2-3; D gene ambiguous. The germline V and J ends were trimmed by 4 bases and 0 bases, with 9 bases remaining between them. The CDR3 spans 14 residues. From germline, CDR1 is SGHDT and CDR2 YYEEEE.

CDR3 nucleotides: TGCGCCAGCAGCTTATCCGGTAGCTCCTACGAGCAGTACTTC. Translating gives CASSLSGSSYEQYF. This sequence joins TRBV5-1 and TRBJ2-7; no reliable D call. Germline CDR1 is SGHRS and CDR2 is YFSETQ. This CDR3 is 14 amino acids long. V lost 2 bases and J 0 bases, leaving 9 bases between the germline ends.

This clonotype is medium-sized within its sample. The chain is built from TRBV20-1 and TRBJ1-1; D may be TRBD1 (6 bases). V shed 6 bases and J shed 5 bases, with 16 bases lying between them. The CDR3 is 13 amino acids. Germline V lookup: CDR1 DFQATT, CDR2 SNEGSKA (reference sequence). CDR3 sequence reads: CSALRGAGTEAFF. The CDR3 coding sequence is TGCAGTGCGTTAAGGGGGGCAGGAACTGAAGCTTTCTTT.

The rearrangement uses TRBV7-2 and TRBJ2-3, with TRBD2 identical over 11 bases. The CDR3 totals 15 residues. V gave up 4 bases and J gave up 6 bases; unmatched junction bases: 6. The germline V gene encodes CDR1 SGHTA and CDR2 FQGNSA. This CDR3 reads CASSSGLAGGDTQYF. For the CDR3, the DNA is TGTGCCAGCAGCTCAGGACTAGCGGGTGGGGATACGCAGTATTTT. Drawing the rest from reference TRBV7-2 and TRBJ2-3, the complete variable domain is GAGVSQSPSNKVTEKGKDVELRCDPISGHTALYWYRQSLGQGLEFLIYFQGNSAPDKSGLPSDRFSAERTGGSVSTLTIQRTQQEDSAVYLCASSSGLAGGDTQYFGPGTRLTVL.

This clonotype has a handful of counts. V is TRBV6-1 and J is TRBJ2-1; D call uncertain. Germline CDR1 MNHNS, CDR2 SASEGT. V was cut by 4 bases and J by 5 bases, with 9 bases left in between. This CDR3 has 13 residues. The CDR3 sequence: CASSGSWDNEQFF. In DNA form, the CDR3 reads TGTGCCAGCAGTGGGAGTTGGGACAATGAGCAGTTCTTC.

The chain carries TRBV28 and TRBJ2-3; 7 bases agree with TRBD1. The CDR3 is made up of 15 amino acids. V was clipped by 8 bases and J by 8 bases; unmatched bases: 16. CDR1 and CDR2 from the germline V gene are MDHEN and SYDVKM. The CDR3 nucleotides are TGTGCCAGCGGGGTCCCGGGACAGACCGGTGCTACGCAGTATTTT. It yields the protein CASGVPGQTGATQYF.

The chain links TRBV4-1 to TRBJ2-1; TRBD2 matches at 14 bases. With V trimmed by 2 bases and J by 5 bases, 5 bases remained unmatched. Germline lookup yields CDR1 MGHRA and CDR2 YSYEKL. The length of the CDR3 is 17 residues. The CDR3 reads CASSQPRLAGGHNEQFF. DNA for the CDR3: TGCGCCAGCAGCCAACCTCGACTAGCGGGGGGGCACAATGAGCAGTTCTTC.

CDR3 protein: CASSQSGARETQYF. CDR3 sequence (DNA): TGTGCCAGCAGTCAATCGGGGGCCAGAGAGACCCAGTACTTC. The gene calls are TRBV12-3 or TRBV12-4 and TRBJ2-5; D could derive from TRBD1 or TRBD2 (6 bases each). Trimming left V 5 bases short and J 4 bases short, with 14 bases between. The CDR3 covers 14 residues.

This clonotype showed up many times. Here the CDR3 reads CSATSGSTNEQFF. The CDR3 nucleotides are TGCAGTGCCACCAGCGGGAGCACAAATGAGCAGTTCTTC. The rearrangement links TRBV20-1 to TRBJ2-1, with 8 bases matching TRBD2. The trim removed 6 bases at V and 7 bases at J, leaving 8 bases unmatched. The germline gives CDR1 DFQATT, CDR2 SNEGSKA (reference sequence). CDR3 size: 13 residues.

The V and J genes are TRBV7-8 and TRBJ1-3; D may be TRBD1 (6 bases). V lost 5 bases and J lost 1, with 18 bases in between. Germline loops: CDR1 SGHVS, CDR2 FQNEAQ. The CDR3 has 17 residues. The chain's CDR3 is CASSVSTGRLSGNTIYF. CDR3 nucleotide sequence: TGTGCCAGCAGCGTATCCACAGGGAGATTGTCTGGAAACACCATATATTTT.

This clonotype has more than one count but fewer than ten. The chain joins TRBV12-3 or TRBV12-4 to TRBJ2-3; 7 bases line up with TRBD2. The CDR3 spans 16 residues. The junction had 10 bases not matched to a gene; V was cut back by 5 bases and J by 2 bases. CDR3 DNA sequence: TGTGCCAGCAGTCCTCCTGGACTAGGTACCACAGATACGCAGTATTTT. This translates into CASSPPGLGTTDTQYF.

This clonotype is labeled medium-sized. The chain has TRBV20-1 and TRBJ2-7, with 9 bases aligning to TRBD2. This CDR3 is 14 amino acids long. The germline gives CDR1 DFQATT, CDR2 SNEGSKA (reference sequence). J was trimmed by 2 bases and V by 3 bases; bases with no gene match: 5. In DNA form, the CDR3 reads TGCAGTGCTAGGCGGGGGGGCATTACCTACGAGCAGTACTTC. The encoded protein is CSARRGGITYEQYF.

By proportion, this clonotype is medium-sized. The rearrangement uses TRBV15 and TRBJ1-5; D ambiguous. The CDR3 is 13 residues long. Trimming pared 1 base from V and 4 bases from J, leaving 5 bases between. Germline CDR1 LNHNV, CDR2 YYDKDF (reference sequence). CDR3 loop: CATSRVGNQPQHF. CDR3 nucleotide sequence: TGTGCCACCAGCAGAGTCGGGAATCAGCCCCAGCATTTT.

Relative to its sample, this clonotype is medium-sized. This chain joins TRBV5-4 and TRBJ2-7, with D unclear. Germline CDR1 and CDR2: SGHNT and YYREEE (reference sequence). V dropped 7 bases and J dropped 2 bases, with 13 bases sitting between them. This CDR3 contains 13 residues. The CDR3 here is CASGYRETYEQYF. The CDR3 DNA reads TGTGCCAGCGGTTATAGGGAAACCTACGAGCAGTACTTC.

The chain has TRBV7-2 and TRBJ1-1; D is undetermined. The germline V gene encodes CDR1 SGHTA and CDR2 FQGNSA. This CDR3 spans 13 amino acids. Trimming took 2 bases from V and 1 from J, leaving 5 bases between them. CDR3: CASSLNGNTEAFF. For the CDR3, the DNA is TGTGCCAGCAGCTTAAACGGGAACACTGAAGCTTTCTTT.